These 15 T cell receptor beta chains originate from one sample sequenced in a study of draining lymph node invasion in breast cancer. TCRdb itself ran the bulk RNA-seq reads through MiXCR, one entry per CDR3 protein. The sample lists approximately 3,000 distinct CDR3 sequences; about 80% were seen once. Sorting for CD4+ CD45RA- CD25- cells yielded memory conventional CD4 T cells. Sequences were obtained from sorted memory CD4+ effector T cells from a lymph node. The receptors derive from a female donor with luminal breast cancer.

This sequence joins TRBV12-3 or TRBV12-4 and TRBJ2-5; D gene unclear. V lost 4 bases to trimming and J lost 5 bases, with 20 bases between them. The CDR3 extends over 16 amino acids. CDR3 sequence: CASSSPGSRSRETQYF. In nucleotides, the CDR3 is TGTGCCAGCAGTTCCCCTGGTAGCAGGTCAAGGGAGACCCAGTACTTC.

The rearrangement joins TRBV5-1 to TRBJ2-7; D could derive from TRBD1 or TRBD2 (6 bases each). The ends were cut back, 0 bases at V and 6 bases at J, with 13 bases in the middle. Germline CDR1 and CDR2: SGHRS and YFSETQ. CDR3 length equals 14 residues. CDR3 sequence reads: CASSLAEGGGEQYF. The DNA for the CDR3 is TGCGCCAGCAGCTTGGCGGAAGGGGGAGGCGAGCAGTACTTC.

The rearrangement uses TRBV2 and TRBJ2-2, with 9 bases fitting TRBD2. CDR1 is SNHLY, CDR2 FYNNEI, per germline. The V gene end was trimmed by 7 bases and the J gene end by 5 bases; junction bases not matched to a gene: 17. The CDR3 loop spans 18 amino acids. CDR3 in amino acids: CASNPGSGRQRGTGELFF. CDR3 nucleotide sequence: TGTGCCAGCAACCCGGGGAGCGGGAGGCAAAGGGGTACCGGGGAGCTGTTTTTT.

The CDR3 spells CASSPILWGAEAFF. The CDR3 DNA is TGTGCCAGCAGCCCCATACTCTGGGGAGCTGAAGCTTTCTTT. The V call is TRBV7-9, the J call TRBJ1-1; D is unclear. Looked up from germline, CDR1 is SEHNR and CDR2 is FQNEAQ (reference sequence). The CDR3 length is 14 residues. Trimming took off 5 bases at V and 6 bases at J, with 16 bases between the two ends.

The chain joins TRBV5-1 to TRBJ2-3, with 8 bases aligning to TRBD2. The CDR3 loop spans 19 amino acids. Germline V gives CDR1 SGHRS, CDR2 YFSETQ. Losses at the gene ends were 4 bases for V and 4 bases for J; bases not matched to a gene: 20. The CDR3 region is CASSRNPPGLGAGADTQYF. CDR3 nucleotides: TGCGCCAGCAGCCGCAATCCGCCGGGACTAGGGGCTGGAGCAGATACGCAGTATTTT. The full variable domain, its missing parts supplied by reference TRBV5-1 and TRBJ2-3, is KAGVTQTPRYLIKTRGQQVTLSCSPISGHRSVSWYQQTPGQGLQFLFEYFSETQRNKGNFPGRFSGRQFSNSRSEMNVSTLELGDSALYLCASSRNPPGLGAGADTQYFGPGTRLTVL.

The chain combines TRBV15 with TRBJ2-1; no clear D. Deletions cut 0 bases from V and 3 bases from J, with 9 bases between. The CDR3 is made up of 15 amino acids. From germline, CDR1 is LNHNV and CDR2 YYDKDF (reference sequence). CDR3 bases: TGTGCCACCAGCAGAGAGGGAAAGGGCTACAATGAGCAGTTCTTC. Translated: CATSREGKGYNEQFF.

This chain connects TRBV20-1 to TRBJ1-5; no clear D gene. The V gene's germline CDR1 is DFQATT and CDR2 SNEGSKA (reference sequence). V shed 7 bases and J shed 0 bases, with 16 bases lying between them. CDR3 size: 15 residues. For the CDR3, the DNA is TGCAGTGGGGTTAGTCAGCCTTATAGCAATCAGCCCCAGCATTTT. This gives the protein CSGVSQPYSNQPQHF.

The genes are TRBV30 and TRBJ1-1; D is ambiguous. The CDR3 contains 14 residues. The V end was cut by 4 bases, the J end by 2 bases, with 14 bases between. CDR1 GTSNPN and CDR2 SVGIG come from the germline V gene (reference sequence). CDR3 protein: CAWTDKTVNTEAFF. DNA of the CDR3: TGTGCCTGGACGGATAAAACGGTCAACACTGAAGCTTTCTTT.

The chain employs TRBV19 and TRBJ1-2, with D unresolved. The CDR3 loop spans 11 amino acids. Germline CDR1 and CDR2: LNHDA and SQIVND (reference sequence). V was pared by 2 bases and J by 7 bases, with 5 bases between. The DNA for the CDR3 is TGTGCCAGTAGTATAATGGGTGGCTACACCTTC. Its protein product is CASSIMGGYTF.

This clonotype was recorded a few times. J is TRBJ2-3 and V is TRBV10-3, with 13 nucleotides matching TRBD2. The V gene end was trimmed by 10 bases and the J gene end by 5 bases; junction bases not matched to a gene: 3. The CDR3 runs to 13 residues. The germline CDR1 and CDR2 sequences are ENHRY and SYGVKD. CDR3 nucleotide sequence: TGTGCCACAGGACTAGCGGGGGAAGATACGCAGTATTTT. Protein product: CATGLAGEDTQYF.

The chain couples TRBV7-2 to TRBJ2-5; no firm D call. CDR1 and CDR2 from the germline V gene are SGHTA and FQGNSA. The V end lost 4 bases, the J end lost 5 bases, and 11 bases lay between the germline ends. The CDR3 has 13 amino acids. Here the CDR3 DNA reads TGTGCCAGCAGCTCGGGTCGCCGGGAGACCCAGTACTTC. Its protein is CASSSGRRETQYF.

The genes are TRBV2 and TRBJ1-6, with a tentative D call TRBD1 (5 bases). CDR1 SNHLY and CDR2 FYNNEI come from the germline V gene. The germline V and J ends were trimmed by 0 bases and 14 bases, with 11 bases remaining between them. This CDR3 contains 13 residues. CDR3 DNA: TGTGCCAGCAGTGAAGCGGCAGGGAGGTCCCTCCACTTT. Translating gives CASSEAAGRSLHF.

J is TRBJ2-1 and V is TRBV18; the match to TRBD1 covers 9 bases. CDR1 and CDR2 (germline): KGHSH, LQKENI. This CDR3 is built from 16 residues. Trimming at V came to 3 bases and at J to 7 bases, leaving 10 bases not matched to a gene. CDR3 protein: CASSPTGGLEANEQFF. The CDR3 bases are TGTGCCAGCTCACCCACAGGGGGCCTCGAGGCGAATGAGCAGTTCTTC.

CDR3 region: CASSLAGSGGSQETQYF. The DNA of the CDR3 is TGCGCCAGCAGCTTGGCCGGGAGCGGAGGATCCCAAGAGACCCAGTACTTC. The chain has TRBV5-1 and TRBJ2-5; a possible D gene is TRBD2 (6 bases). There are 17 residues in the CDR3. The ends were cut back, 0 bases at V and 1 base at J, with 16 bases in the middle. Germline loops: CDR1 SGHRS, CDR2 YFSETQ.

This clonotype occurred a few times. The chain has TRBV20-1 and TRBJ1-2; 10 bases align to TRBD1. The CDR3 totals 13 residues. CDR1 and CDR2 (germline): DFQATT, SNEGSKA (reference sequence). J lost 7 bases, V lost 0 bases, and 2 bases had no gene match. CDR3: CSARETGGPGYTF. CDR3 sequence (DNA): TGCAGTGCTAGAGAGACAGGGGGCCCTGGCTACACCTTC.